A selection of T cell receptor beta chains follows, all from one sample in a study of T cells in Graves' hyperthyroidism and ophthalmopathy. TCRdb redid the calling of the multiplex PCR reads with MiXCR, one entry per CDR3 protein. The sample has some 800,000 distinct CDR3 sequences, about 38% seen once. The sample consisted of blood. The receptors were gathered from a man younger than 35 with Graves' hyperthyroidism. Both conserved end residues are part of each CDR3. Each record gives: J gene, V gene, D gene, clone size, CDR3 DNA, CDR3 protein. A D gene is named only where the DNA matches it firmly. Rows give clone size only sometimes, using once, few, many, or a class for an expanded clone.

j_gene: TRBJ1-2
v_gene: TRBV7-9
d_gene: NA
abundance: NA
CDR3nt: TGTGCCAGCAGCTTAGAAGACAGGCTCTTAACCTTC
CDR3aa: CASSLEDRLLTF

j_gene: TRBJ2-7
v_gene: TRBV20-1
d_gene: NA
abundance: once
CDR3nt: TGCAGTGCTGTCCCGACTAGTATCTACGAGCAGTACTTC
CDR3aa: CSAVPTSIYEQYF

j_gene: TRBJ1-1
v_gene: TRBV4-2
d_gene: NA
abundance: few
CDR3nt: TGTGCCAGCAGCCAACAGGGTCCCCCTGAAGCTTTCTTT
CDR3aa: CASSQQGPPEAFF

j_gene: TRBJ1-5
v_gene: TRBV5-1
d_gene: TRBD1
abundance: many
CDR3nt: TGCGCCAGGGGGACAGGGGATATTCAGCCCCAGCATTTT
CDR3aa: CARGTGDIQPQHF

j_gene: TRBJ2-5
v_gene: TRBV11-3
d_gene: NA
abundance: NA
CDR3nt: TGTGCCAGCAGCTCTCACCAGACAGAAACGAGGAAAGAGACCCAGTACTTC
CDR3aa: CASSSHQTETRKETQYF

j_gene: TRBJ1-4
v_gene: TRBV20-1
d_gene: NA
abundance: NA
CDR3nt: TGCAGTGTTCCAAAGAGCCCAACTAATGAAAAACTGTTTTTT
CDR3aa: CSVPKSPTNEKLFF

j_gene: TRBJ1-2
v_gene: TRBV2
d_gene: NA
abundance: NA
CDR3nt: TGTGCCAGCAGTGATCAGTTGTACACCTTC
CDR3aa: CASSDQLYTF

j_gene: TRBJ1-5
v_gene: TRBV7-9
d_gene: NA
abundance: many
CDR3nt: TGTGCCAGCAGTCCCTCATGGGGTAGCAATCAGCCCCAGCATTTT
CDR3aa: CASSPSWGSNQPQHF

j_gene: TRBJ2-7
v_gene: TRBV5-1
d_gene: TRBD1
abundance: NA
CDR3nt: TGCGCCAGCAAAGCAGGGGGTGGCAATCAGCCCCAGCAGTACTTC
CDR3aa: CASKAGGGNQPQQYF

j_gene: TRBJ1-3
v_gene: TRBV20-1
d_gene: NA
abundance: NA
CDR3nt: TGCAGTGCTAGAGACCCCGACGGAAACACCATATATTTT
CDR3aa: CSARDPDGNTIYF

j_gene: TRBJ2-7
v_gene: TRBV7-3
d_gene: TRBD1
abundance: NA
CDR3nt: TGTGCCAGCAGCTCTCTGGACAGGTCCTACGAGCAGTACTTC
CDR3aa: CASSSLDRSYEQYF

j_gene: TRBJ1-1
v_gene: TRBV19
d_gene: NA
abundance: many
CDR3nt: TGTGCCAGTAGTACACACCCAGGGGAAGCTTTCTTT
CDR3aa: CASSTHPGEAFF

j_gene: TRBJ2-2
v_gene: TRBV12-3/TRBV12-4
d_gene: NA
abundance: few
CDR3nt: TGTGCCAGCAGGGAAAGGGCGAACACCGGGGAGCTGTTTTTT
CDR3aa: CASRERANTGELFF

j_gene: TRBJ1-1
v_gene: TRBV7-9
d_gene: NA
abundance: NA
CDR3nt: TGTGCCAGCAGTCCCCGGGGGTCGGACACTGAAGCTTTCTTT
CDR3aa: CASSPRGSDTEAFF

j_gene: TRBJ1-4
v_gene: TRBV20-1
d_gene: NA
abundance: NA
CDR3nt: TGCAGTGCCCTAAGAGGGGGGTTTGGTGAAAAACTGTTTTTT
CDR3aa: CSALRGGFGEKLFF

j_gene: TRBJ1-1
v_gene: TRBV7-9
d_gene: NA
abundance: few
CDR3nt: TGTGCCAGCAGCTCAGGGGTTCGCTCTGAAGCTTTCTTT
CDR3aa: CASSSGVRSEAFF

j_gene: TRBJ1-6
v_gene: TRBV25-1
d_gene: TRBD1
abundance: NA
CDR3nt: TGTGCCAGCAGTGAATCGACGCCAAGCCCCCTCGGACAGGGTCCTGCACCCCTCCACTTT
CDR3aa: CASSESTPSPLGQGPAPLHF

j_gene: TRBJ1-1
v_gene: TRBV7-8
d_gene: NA
abundance: NA
CDR3nt: TGTGCCAGCAGCTCTTGGACAGAGAGGAACACTGAAGCTTTCTTT
CDR3aa: CASSSWTERNTEAFF

j_gene: TRBJ2-2
v_gene: TRBV4-3
d_gene: NA
abundance: few
CDR3nt: TGCGCCAGCAGCCAAGATTATTGGCCGAACACCGGGGAGCTGTTTTTT
CDR3aa: CASSQDYWPNTGELFF

j_gene: TRBJ2-7
v_gene: TRBV6-5
d_gene: NA
abundance: NA
CDR3nt: TGTGCCAGCAGCTTCAGGGGGGCGTCCGAGCAGTACTTC
CDR3aa: CASSFRGASEQYF

j_gene: TRBJ1-2
v_gene: TRBV4-1
d_gene: NA
abundance: NA
CDR3nt: TGCGCCAGCAGCCAAGTGACCGGGAATTTCTATGGCTACACCTTC
CDR3aa: CASSQVTGNFYGYTF

j_gene: TRBJ2-2
v_gene: TRBV7-6
d_gene: NA
abundance: few
CDR3nt: TGTGCCAGCAGCTTAGGAGGGGCTTCTACCGGGGAGCTGTTTTTT
CDR3aa: CASSLGGASTGELFF

j_gene: TRBJ1-1
v_gene: TRBV20-1
d_gene: NA
abundance: many
CDR3nt: TGCAGTGCTCAGACTGGGAACACTGAAGCTTTCTTT
CDR3aa: CSAQTGNTEAFF

j_gene: TRBJ2-7
v_gene: TRBV7-9
d_gene: NA
abundance: NA
CDR3nt: TGTGCCAGCAGCTTAGAGGGCCAGGGGCGGGTCTACGAGCAGTACTTC
CDR3aa: CASSLEGQGRVYEQYF

j_gene: TRBJ1-5
v_gene: TRBV2
d_gene: NA
abundance: many
CDR3nt: TGTGCCAGCAGGAGAGACAGCAATCAGCCCCAGCATTTT
CDR3aa: CASRRDSNQPQHF

j_gene: TRBJ1-3
v_gene: TRBV7-6
d_gene: TRBD1
abundance: many
CDR3nt: TGTGCCAGCAGCCCCGGACAGGCGACGAACACCATATATTTT
CDR3aa: CASSPGQATNTIYF

j_gene: TRBJ1-2
v_gene: TRBV12-3/TRBV12-4
d_gene: NA
abundance: few
CDR3nt: TGTGCCAGTCGGGCTAGCTCGACAGGTGCCTATGGCTACACCTTC
CDR3aa: CASRASSTGAYGYTF

j_gene: TRBJ2-7
v_gene: TRBV30
d_gene: NA
abundance: NA
CDR3nt: TGTGCCTGCGACCAAGGAGGCGAGCAGTACTTC
CDR3aa: CACDQGGEQYF

j_gene: TRBJ1-1
v_gene: TRBV12-3/TRBV12-4
d_gene: NA
abundance: few
CDR3nt: TGTGCCAGCAGTTTAACTGGTGCGGGGGAGGCTTTCTTT
CDR3aa: CASSLTGAGEAFF

j_gene: TRBJ2-7
v_gene: TRBV7-2
d_gene: TRBD2
abundance: few
CDR3nt: TGTGCCAGCAGTTCTGGCGGGAGGGCCCCAGAGCAGTACTTC
CDR3aa: CASSSGGRAPEQYF

j_gene: TRBJ1-1
v_gene: TRBV5-1
d_gene: NA
abundance: once
CDR3nt: TGCGCCAGCAGCCAAGATATGGTCGGGGTGGCGGGCACTGAAGCTTTCTTT
CDR3aa: CASSQDMVGVAGTEAFF

j_gene: TRBJ2-7
v_gene: TRBV20-1
d_gene: TRBD2
abundance: many
CDR3nt: TGCAGTGCTAGGCGTACTAGCGGGATTGGCGAGCAGTACTTC
CDR3aa: CSARRTSGIGEQYF

j_gene: TRBJ2-5
v_gene: TRBV5-1
d_gene: NA
abundance: NA
CDR3nt: TGCGCCAGCAGGGAGTCGACAGGAACAGAGACCCAGTACTTC
CDR3aa: CASRESTGTETQYF

j_gene: TRBJ2-7
v_gene: TRBV5-1
d_gene: TRBD2
abundance: NA
CDR3nt: TGCGCCAGCAGCCAAGACAGGACTAGCGGGCGAACATTC
CDR3aa: CASSQDRTSGRTF

j_gene: TRBJ1-1
v_gene: TRBV10-3
d_gene: TRBD1
abundance: many
CDR3nt: TGTGCCATCTCTTTCACCGGACAGGGGAGCGGTGTCCATCCTGAAGCTTTCTTT
CDR3aa: CAISFTGQGSGVHPEAFF

j_gene: TRBJ1-1
v_gene: TRBV25-1
d_gene: NA
abundance: NA
CDR3nt: TGCGCCAGCAGTGAATTGGGGTACACTGAAGCTTTCTTT
CDR3aa: CASSELGYTEAFF

j_gene: TRBJ1-6
v_gene: TRBV6-5
d_gene: NA
abundance: few
CDR3nt: TGTGCCAGCAGGACCCAGGTGGAGAATTCACCCCTCCACTTT
CDR3aa: CASRTQVENSPLHF

j_gene: TRBJ1-4
v_gene: TRBV20-1
d_gene: TRBD1
abundance: many
CDR3nt: TGCAGTGCTAGCAGGGGGCAGTTTGAAAAACTGTTTTTT
CDR3aa: CSASRGQFEKLFF

j_gene: TRBJ2-7
v_gene: TRBV4-3
d_gene: TRBD1
abundance: once
CDR3nt: TGCGCCAGCAGCCCGTCGACAGGGTTCATCTACGAGCAGTACTTC
CDR3aa: CASSPSTGFIYEQYF

j_gene: TRBJ1-3
v_gene: TRBV5-4
d_gene: NA
abundance: few
CDR3nt: TGTGCCAGCAGCCCCACAGGGAGTGACGGAAACACCATATATTTT
CDR3aa: CASSPTGSDGNTIYF

j_gene: TRBJ2-7
v_gene: TRBV10-3
d_gene: NA
abundance: many
CDR3nt: TGTGCCATCAGTGAGTCGGGAATTGCGGGAAGCTACGAGCAGTACTTC
CDR3aa: CAISESGIAGSYEQYF

j_gene: TRBJ1-1
v_gene: TRBV7-2
d_gene: NA
abundance: NA
CDR3nt: TGTGCTACCCAGGGTTGGAGGCCGAACACTGAAGCTTTCTTT
CDR3aa: CATQGWRPNTEAFF

j_gene: TRBJ1-5
v_gene: TRBV19
d_gene: NA
abundance: few
CDR3nt: TGTGCCAGTAGTGAGAGCAGCCTATATAGCAATCAGCCCCAGCATTTT
CDR3aa: CASSESSLYSNQPQHF

j_gene: TRBJ2-7
v_gene: TRBV3-1
d_gene: NA
abundance: NA
CDR3nt: TGTGCCAGCAGCCAAGGTCAGCGAATCGACGAGCAGTACTTC
CDR3aa: CASSQGQRIDEQYF

j_gene: TRBJ2-7
v_gene: TRBV7-9
d_gene: NA
abundance: few
CDR3nt: TGTGCCAGCAGCGTCAACATCTACGAGCAGTACTTC
CDR3aa: CASSVNIYEQYF

j_gene: TRBJ2-2
v_gene: TRBV7-9
d_gene: NA
abundance: NA
CDR3nt: TGTGCCAGCAGTCTCCCGTCGTCTGCCGGGGAGCTGTTTTTT
CDR3aa: CASSLPSSAGELFF

j_gene: TRBJ1-5
v_gene: TRBV12-3/TRBV12-4
d_gene: NA
abundance: few
CDR3nt: TGTGCCAGCAGTTTTCTGTGGGGAGTGGGTCAGCCCCAGCATTTT
CDR3aa: CASSFLWGVGQPQHF

j_gene: TRBJ2-7
v_gene: TRBV12-3/TRBV12-4
d_gene: TRBD1
abundance: NA
CDR3nt: TGTGCCAGCAGTCAAAGGACAGGGGAATCCTACGAGCAGTACTTC
CDR3aa: CASSQRTGESYEQYF

j_gene: TRBJ1-5
v_gene: TRBV10-3
d_gene: NA
abundance: NA
CDR3nt: TGTGCTAGGCGGGGGCAAGGGCAGCCCCAGCATTTT
CDR3aa: CARRGQGQPQHF